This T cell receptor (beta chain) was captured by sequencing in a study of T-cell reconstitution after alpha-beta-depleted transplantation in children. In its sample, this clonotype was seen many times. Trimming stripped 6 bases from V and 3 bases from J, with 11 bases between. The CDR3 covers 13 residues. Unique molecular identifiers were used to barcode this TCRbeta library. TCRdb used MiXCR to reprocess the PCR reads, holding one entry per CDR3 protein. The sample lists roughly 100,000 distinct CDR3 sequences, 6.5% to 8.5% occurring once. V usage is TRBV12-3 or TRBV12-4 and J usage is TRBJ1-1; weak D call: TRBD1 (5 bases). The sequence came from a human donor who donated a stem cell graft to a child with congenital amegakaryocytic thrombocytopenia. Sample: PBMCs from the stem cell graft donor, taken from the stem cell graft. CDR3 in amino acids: CASRMGTDTEAFF. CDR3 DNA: TGTGCCAGCAGGATGGGGACTGACACTGAAGCTTTCTTT.